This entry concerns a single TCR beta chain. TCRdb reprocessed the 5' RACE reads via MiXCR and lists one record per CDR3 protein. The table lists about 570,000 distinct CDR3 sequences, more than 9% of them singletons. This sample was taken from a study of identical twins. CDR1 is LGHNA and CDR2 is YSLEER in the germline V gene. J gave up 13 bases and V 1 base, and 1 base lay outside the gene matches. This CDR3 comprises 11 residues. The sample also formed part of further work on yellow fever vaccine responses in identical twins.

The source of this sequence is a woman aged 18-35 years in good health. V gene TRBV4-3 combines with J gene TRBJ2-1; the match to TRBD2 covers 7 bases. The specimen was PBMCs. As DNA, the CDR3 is TGCGCCAGCAGCCAAGGGGACTATCAGTTCTTC. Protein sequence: CASSQGDYQFF.